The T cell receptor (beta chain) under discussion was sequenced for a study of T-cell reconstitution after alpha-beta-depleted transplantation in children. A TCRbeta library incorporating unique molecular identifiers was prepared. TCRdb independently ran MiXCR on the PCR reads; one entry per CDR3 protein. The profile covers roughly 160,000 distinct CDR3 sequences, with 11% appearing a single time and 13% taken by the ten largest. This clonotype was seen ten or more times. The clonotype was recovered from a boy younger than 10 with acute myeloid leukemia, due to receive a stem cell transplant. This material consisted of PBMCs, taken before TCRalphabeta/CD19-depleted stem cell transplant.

The CDR3 is CASSPGLATGELFF. In DNA form, the CDR3 reads TGTGCCAGCAGCCCAGGACTAGCGACCGGGGAGCTGTTTTTT. The rearrangement uses TRBV11-2 and TRBJ2-2, with 9 bases identical to TRBD2. Germline V lookup: CDR1 SGHAT, CDR2 FQNNGV. V shed 5 bases and J 5 bases; nucleotides not matched to a gene: 3. The CDR3 is 14 residues long.